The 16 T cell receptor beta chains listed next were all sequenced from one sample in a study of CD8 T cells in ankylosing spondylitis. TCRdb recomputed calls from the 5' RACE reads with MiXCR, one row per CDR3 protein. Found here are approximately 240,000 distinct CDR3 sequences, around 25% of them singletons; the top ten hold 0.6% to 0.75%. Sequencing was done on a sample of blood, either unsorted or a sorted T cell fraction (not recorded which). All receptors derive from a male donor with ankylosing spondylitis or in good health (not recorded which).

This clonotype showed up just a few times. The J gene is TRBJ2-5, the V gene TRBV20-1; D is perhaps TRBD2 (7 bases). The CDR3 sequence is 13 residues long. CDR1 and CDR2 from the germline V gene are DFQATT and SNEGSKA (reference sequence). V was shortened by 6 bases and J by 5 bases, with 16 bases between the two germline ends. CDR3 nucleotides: TGCAGTGCGGAATCGGGGGGCCGGGAGACCCAGTACTTC. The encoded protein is CSAESGGRETQYF.

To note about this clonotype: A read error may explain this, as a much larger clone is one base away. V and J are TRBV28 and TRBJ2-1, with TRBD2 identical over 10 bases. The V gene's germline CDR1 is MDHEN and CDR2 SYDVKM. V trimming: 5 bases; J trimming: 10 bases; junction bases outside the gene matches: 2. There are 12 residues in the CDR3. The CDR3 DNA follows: TGTGCCAGCAGTGTACTAGCGGGGGAGCAGTTCTTC. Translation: CASSVLAGEQFF.

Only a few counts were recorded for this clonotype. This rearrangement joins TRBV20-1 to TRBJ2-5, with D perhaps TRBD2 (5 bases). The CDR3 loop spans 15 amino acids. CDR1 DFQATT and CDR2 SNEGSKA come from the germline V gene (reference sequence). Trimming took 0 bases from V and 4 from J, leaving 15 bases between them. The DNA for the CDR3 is TGCAGTGCTAGAGATTATTGGGGAGACCGAGAGACCCAGTACTTC. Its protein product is CSARDYWGDRETQYF.

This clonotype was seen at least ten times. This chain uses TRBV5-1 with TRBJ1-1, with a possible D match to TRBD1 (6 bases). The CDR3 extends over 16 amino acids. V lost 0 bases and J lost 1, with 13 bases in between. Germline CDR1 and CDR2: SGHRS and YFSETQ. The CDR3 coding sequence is TGCGCCAGCAGCTTGGGTTCAGGGGCAGGGAACACTGAAGCTTTCTTT. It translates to CASSLGSGAGNTEAFF.

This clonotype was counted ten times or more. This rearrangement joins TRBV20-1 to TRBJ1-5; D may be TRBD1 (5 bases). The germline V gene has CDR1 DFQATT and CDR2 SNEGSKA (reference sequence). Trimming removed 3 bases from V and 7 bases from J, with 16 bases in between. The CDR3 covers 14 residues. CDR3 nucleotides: TGCAGTGCTAGTTTGGGGCCCGTGACCCAGCCCCAGCATTTT. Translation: CSASLGPVTQPQHF.

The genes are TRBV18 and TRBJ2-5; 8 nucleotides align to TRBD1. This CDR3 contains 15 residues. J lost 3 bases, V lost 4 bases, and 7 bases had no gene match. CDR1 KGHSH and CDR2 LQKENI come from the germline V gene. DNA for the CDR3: TGTGCCAGCTCACAGCGGGCAGGGGGCGAAGAGACCCAGTACTTC. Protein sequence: CASSQRAGGEETQYF.

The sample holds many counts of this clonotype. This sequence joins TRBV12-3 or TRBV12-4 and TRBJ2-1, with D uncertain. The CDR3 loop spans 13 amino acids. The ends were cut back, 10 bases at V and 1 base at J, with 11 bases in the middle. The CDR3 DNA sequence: TGTGCCATCACTAAGGGATCCTACAATGAGCAGTTCTTC. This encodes CAITKGSYNEQFF.

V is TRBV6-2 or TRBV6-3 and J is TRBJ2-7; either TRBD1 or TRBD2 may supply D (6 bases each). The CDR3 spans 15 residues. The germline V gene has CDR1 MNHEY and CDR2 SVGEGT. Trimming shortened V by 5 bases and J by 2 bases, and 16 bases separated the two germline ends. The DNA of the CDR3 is TGTGCCAGCAGTGCATACGGAGGGACACCCTACGAGCAGTACTTC. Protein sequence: CASSAYGGTPYEQYF.

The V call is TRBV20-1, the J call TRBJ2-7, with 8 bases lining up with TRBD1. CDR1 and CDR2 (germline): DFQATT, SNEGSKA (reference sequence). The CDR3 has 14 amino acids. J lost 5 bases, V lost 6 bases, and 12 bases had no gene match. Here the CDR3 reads CSAPRTGGTHEQYF. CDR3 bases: TGCAGTGCCCCAAGAACAGGGGGAACCCACGAGCAGTACTTC.

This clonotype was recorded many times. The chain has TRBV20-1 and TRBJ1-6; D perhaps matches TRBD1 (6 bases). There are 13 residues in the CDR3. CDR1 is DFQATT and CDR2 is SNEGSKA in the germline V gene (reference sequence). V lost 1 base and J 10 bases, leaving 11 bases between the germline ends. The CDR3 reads CSARGTGNSPLHF. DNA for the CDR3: TGCAGTGCTAGAGGCACAGGGAACTCACCCCTCCACTTT.

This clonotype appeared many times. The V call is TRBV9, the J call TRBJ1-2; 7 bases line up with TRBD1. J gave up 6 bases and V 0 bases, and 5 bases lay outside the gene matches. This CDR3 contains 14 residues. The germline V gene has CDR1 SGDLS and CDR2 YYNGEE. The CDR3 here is CASSVAYQGDGYTF. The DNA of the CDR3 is TGTGCCAGCAGCGTAGCTTATCAGGGGGATGGCTACACCTTC.

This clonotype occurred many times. DNA for the CDR3: TGCAGTGCCCGGGACAGATCCTTCGTCGAGCAGTTCTTC. Its translation is CSARDRSFVEQFF. The chain employs TRBV20-1 and TRBJ2-1; 7 nucleotides align to TRBD1. Germline V CDR1 and CDR2: DFQATT, SNEGSKA (reference sequence). The CDR3 has 13 residues. Trimming cost V 6 bases and J 10 bases; bases outside gene matches: 12.

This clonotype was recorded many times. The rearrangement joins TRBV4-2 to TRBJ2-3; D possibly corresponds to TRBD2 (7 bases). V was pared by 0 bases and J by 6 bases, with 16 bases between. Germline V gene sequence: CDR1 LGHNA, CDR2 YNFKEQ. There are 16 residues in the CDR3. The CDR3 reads CASSQDWGGRWDTQYF. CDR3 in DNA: TGTGCCAGCAGCCAAGACTGGGGGGGGCGCTGGGATACGCAGTATTTT.

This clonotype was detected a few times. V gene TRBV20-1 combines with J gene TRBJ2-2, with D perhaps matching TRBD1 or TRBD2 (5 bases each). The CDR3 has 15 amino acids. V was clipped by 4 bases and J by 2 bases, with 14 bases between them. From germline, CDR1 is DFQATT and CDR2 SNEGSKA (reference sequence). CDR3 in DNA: TGCAGTGCTAAGAGAGGGACCACAAACACCGGGGAGCTGTTTTTT. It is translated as CSAKRGTTNTGELFF.

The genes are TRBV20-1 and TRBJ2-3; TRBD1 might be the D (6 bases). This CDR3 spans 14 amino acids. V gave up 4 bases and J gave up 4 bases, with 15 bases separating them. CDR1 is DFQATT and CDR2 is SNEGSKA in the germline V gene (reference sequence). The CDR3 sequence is CSATGTSGADTQYF. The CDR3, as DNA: TGCAGTGCTACGGGGACGTCAGGGGCAGATACGCAGTATTTT.

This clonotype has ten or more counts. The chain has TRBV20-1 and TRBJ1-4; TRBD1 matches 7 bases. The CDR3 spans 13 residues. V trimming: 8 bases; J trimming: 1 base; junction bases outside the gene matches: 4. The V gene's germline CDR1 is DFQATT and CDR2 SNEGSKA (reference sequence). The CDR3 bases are TGCAGTCCCCGGGACAGAACTAATGAAAAACTGTTTTTT. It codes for CSPRDRTNEKLFF.